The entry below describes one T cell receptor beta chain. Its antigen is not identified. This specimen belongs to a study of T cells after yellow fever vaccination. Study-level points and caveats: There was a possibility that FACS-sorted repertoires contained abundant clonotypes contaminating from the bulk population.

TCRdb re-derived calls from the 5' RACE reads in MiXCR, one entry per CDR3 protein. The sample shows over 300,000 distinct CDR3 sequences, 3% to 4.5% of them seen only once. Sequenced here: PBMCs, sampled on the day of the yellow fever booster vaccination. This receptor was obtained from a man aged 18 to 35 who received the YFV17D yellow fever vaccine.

CDR3: CASSARDITDTQYF. In nucleotides, the CDR3 is TGTGCCAGCAGCGCACGGGACATCACAGATACGCAGTATTTT. The gene calls are TRBV9 and TRBJ2-3; the D gene is possibly TRBD1 (6 bases). Germline loops: CDR1 SGDLS, CDR2 YYNGEE. CDR3 length: 14 amino acids. Trimming pared 3 bases from V and 2 bases from J, leaving 10 bases between.